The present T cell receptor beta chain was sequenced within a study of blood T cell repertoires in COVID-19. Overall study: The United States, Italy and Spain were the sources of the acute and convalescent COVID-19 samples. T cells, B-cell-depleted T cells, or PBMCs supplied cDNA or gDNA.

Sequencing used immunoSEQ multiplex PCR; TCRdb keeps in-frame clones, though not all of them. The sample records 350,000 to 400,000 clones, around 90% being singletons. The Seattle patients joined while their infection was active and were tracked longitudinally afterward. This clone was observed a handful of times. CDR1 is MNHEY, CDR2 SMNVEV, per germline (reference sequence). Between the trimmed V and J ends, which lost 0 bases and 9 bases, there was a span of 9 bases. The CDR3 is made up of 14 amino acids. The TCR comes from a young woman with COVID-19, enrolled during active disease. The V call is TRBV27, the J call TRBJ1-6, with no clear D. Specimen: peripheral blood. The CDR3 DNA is TGTGCCAGCAGTTTATCCGGGGTCAGTTCACCCCTCCACTTT. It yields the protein CASSLSGVSSPLHF.